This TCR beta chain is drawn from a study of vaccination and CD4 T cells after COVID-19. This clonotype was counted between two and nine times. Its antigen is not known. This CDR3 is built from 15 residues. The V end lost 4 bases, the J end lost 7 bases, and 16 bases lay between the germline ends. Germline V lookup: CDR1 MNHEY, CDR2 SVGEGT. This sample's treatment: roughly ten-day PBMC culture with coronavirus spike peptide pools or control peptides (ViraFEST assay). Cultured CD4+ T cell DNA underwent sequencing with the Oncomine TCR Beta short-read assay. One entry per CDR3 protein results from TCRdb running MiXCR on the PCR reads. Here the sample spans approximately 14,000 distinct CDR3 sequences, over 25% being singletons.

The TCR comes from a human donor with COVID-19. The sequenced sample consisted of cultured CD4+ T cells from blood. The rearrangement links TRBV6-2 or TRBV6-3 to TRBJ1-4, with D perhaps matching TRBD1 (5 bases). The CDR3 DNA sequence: TGTGCCAGCAGTTTCGGGAACAGGCTGATTGAAAAACTGTTTTTT. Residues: CASSFGNRLIEKLFF.